This passage covers 4 T cell receptor beta chains from one sample sequenced in a study of blood T cell repertoires in COVID-19. Sequencing used immunoSEQ multiplex PCR; TCRdb keeps in-frame clones, though not all of them. The sample has a few hundred thousand clones, 85% to 90% seen once; the top ten hold more than 9%. The sequenced sample was PBMCs or T cells enriched from blood (not recorded which). The receptors shown here come from a woman aged 18-29 years who had recovered from COVID-19.

The CDR3 DNA sequence: TGTGCCAGCAGTACAGGGGGACAAGAGACCCAGTACTTC. As protein: CASSTGGQETQYF. The chain employs TRBV28 and TRBJ2-5, with 8 bases fitting TRBD1. From germline, CDR1 is MDHEN and CDR2 SYDVKM. V shed 5 bases and J 2 bases; nucleotides not matched to a gene: 1. CDR3 length: 13 amino acids.

This chain connects TRBV5-1 to TRBJ2-7; D is unclear. Germline CDR1 and CDR2: SGHRS and YFSETQ. Trimming stripped 3 bases from V and 2 bases from J, with 9 bases between. This CDR3 is built from 13 residues. CDR3 sequence (DNA): TGCGCCAGCAGCTCCACAGAAACCTACGAGCAGTACTTC. This sequence encodes CASSSTETYEQYF.

V usage is TRBV29-1 and J usage is TRBJ2-7; 9 bases are shared with TRBD1. CDR1 SQVTM and CDR2 ANQGSEA come from the germline V gene. Trimming cost V 6 bases and J 1 base; bases outside gene matches: 7. This CDR3 is 14 amino acids long. The chain's CDR3 is CSVVPGQGSYEQYF. The DNA of the CDR3 is TGCAGCGTCGTGCCGGGACAGGGTTCCTACGAGCAGTACTTC.

This chain's CDR3 is CASSQDYETGINQPQHF. In DNA form, the CDR3 reads TGTGCCAGCAGCCAAGATTATGAAACAGGGATTAATCAGCCCCAGCATTTT. The rearrangement uses TRBV14 and TRBJ1-5; D possibly corresponds to TRBD1 (6 bases). V lost 0 bases to trimming and J lost 4 bases, with 16 bases between them. The germline CDR1 and CDR2 sequences are SGHDN and FVKESK. This CDR3 has 17 residues.